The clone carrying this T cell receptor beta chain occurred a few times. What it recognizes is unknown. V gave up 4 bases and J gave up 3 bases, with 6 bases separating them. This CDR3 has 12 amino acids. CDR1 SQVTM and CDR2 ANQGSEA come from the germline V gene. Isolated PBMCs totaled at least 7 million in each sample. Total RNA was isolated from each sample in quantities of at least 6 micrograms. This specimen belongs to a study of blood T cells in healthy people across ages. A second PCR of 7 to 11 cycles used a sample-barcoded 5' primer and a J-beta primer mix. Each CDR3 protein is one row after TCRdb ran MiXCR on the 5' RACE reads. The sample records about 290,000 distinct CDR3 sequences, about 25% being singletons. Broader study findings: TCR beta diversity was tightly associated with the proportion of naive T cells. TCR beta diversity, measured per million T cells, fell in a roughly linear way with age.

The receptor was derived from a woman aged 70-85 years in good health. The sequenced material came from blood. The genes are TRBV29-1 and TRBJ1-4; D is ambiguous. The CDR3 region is CSVVAANEKLFF. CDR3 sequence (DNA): TGCAGCGTTGTCGCAGCTAATGAAAAACTGTTTTTT.